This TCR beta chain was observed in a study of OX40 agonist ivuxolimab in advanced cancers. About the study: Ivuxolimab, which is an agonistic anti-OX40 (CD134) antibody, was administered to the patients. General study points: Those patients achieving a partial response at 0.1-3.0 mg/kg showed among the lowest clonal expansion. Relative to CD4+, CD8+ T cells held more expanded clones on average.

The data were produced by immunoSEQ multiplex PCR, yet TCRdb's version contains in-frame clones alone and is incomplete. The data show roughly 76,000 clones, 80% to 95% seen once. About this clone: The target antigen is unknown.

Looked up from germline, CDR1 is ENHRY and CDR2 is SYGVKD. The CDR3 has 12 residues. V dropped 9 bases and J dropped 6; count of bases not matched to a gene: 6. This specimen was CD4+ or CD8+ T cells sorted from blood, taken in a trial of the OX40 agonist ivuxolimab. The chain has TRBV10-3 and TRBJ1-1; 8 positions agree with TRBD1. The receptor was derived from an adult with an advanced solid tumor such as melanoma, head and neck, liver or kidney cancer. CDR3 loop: CAMRGQESEAFF. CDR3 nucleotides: TGTGCCATGCGGGGACAGGAGTCTGAAGCTTTCTTT.